The sequence of this T cell receptor (beta chain) was determined in a study of blood T cell repertoires in COVID-19. Assay: immunoSEQ multiplex PCR; the TCRdb copy retains only in-frame clones and omits some. The sample includes 110,000 to 150,000 clones, about 86% of them seen just once. This receptor was identified in a woman aged 60-75 years with acute or convalescent COVID-19. The sequenced sample was peripheral blood.

CDR3 amino acids: CASSQGSSYEQYF. CDR3 sequence (DNA): TGTGCCAGCAGCCAAGGCAGCTCCTACGAGCAGTACTTC. V gene TRBV4-2 combines with J gene TRBJ2-7; no clear D. Per germline, CDR1 LGHNA and CDR2 YNFKEQ. The CDR3 contains 13 residues. Trimming removed 1 base from V and 0 bases from J, with 4 bases in between.